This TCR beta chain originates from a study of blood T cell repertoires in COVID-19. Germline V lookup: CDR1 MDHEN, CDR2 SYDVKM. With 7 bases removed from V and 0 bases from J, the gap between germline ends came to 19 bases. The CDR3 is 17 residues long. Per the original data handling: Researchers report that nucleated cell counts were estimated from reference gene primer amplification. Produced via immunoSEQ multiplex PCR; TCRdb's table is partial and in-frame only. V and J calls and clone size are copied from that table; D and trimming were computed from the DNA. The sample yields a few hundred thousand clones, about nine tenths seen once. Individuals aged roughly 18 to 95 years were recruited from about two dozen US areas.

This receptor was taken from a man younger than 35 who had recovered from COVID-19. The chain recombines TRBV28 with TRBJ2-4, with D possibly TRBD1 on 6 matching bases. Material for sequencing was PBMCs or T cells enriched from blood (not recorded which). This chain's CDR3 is CASTPKGWDKAKNIQYF. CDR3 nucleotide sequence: TGTGCCAGCACCCCCAAGGGTTGGGACAAAGCCAAAAACATTCAGTACTTC.